These 32 T cell receptor beta chains were all obtained from the same sample, sequenced in a study of T cells after yellow fever vaccination. MiXCR, run by TCRdb on the 5' RACE reads, gives a single entry per CDR3 protein. Here the sample spans roughly 520,000 distinct CDR3 sequences, 21% being singletons. The material sequenced was PBMCs, taken roughly 20 days after the first yellow fever vaccination. Receptor source: a man aged 18 to 30 who received the YFV17D yellow fever vaccine.

Only a few counts were recorded for this clonotype. This rearrangement joins TRBV7-2 to TRBJ2-3; D perhaps matches TRBD1 (6 bases). CDR3 size: 15 residues. Germline V gene lookup returns CDR1 SGHTA and CDR2 FQGNSA. The ends were cut back, 4 bases at V and 0 bases at J, with 11 bases in the middle. CDR3 sequence: CASSWDITSTDTQYF. The CDR3 DNA sequence: TGTGCCAGCAGCTGGGACATAACTAGCACAGATACGCAGTATTTT.

This sequence joins TRBV20-1 and TRBJ2-2; tentative D call: TRBD1 (6 bases). Germline loops: CDR1 DFQATT, CDR2 SNEGSKA (reference sequence). V was clipped by 2 bases and J by 4 bases, with 11 bases between them. This CDR3 comprises 14 residues. The CDR3 DNA reads as TGCAGTGCTAGATTGGACAGTCTCACCGGGGAGCTGTTTTTT. Protein product: CSARLDSLTGELFF.

The chain is built from TRBV20-1 and TRBJ2-2, with 7 positions matching TRBD1. Losses at the gene ends were 2 bases for V and 3 bases for J; bases not matched to a gene: 9. The CDR3 has 16 amino acids. Germline CDR1 and CDR2: DFQATT and SNEGSKA (reference sequence). This CDR3 is CSARSRTGIHTGELFF. The CDR3 DNA follows: TGCAGTGCTAGATCCCGGACAGGAATCCACACCGGGGAGCTGTTTTTT.

The chain employs TRBV28 and TRBJ1-1; possible D gene TRBD1, 6 bases. The CDR3 is 14 amino acids. V was pared by 8 bases and J by 4 bases, with 17 bases between. CDR1 MDHEN and CDR2 SYDVKM come from the germline V gene. The CDR3 here is CASGEGGRGTEAFF. CDR3 in DNA: TGTGCCAGCGGCGAAGGGGGGCGGGGCACTGAAGCTTTCTTT.

This clonotype was detected many times. The chain links TRBV7-7 to TRBJ2-1, with 13 bases matching TRBD2. Germline lookup yields CDR1 SSHAT and CDR2 FNYEAQ (reference sequence). The V and J ends lost 5 bases and 6 bases, in that order; junction bases with no gene match: 4. The length of the CDR3 is 15 residues. The CDR3: CASSPRTSGGNEQFF. CDR3 sequence (DNA): TGTGCCAGCAGCCCCCGGACTAGCGGGGGCAATGAGCAGTTCTTC.

This chain joins TRBV7-2 and TRBJ2-1, with 7 bases matching TRBD2. The CDR3 has 16 amino acids. The germline CDR1 and CDR2 sequences are SGHTA and FQGNSA. The V gene end was trimmed by 5 bases and the J gene end by 1 base; junction bases not matched to a gene: 8. CDR3 bases: TGTGCCAGCAGCCCGATCCGGGGGGTATCCTACAATGAGCAGTTCTTC. Translation gives CASSPIRGVSYNEQFF.

This clonotype was observed a handful of times. The chain employs TRBV4-3 and TRBJ1-3; no reliable D call. Germline V CDR1 and CDR2: LGHNA, YSLEER. There are 13 residues in the CDR3. With 0 bases removed from V and 11 bases from J, the gap between germline ends came to 11 bases. The CDR3 region is CASSQDLSLAIYF. DNA for the CDR3: TGCGCCAGCAGCCAAGATCTCTCTTTGGCCATATATTTT.

Concerning this clonotype: One end of the junction does not line up with germline, which may come from a read error. The chain links TRBV5-3 to TRBJ2-4, with 9 bases matching TRBD1. TRBV5-3 is labeled an ORF, and its function is uncertain. The CDR3 spans 17 residues. CDR3 coding DNA: TGTGCCAGGAGCTTGGACTTGGACAGGGGCTACAAAAACATTCAGTACTTC. Protein: CARSLDLDRGYKNIQYF.

The chain combines TRBV2 with TRBJ1-2; D gene uncertain. The germline V and J ends were trimmed by 1 base and 5 bases, with 5 bases remaining between them. CDR3 size: 12 residues. The germline CDR1 and CDR2 sequences are SNHLY and FYNNEI. Here the CDR3 DNA reads TGTGCCAGCAGTGAAGGTGAATATGGCTACACCTTC. Amino acid sequence: CASSEGEYGYTF.

This chain uses TRBV5-4 with TRBJ2-5; 8 nucleotides align to TRBD1. The length of the CDR3 is 15 residues. In germline, CDR1 is SGHNT, CDR2 YYREEE (reference sequence). The V and J ends lost 2 bases and 2 bases, in that order; junction bases with no gene match: 5. The CDR3: CASSFVGDRQETQYF. The CDR3 nucleotides are TGTGCCAGCAGCTTCGTTGGGGACAGGCAAGAGACCCAGTACTTC.

V gene TRBV4-1 combines with J gene TRBJ2-5, with D tentatively TRBD2 (5 bases). The CDR3 contains 15 residues. Germline V lookup: CDR1 MGHRA, CDR2 YSYEKL. Trimming removed 2 bases from V and 4 bases from J, with 14 bases in between. In nucleotides, the CDR3 is TGCGCCAGCAGCCAAAGAACTAGGTCCGGAGAGACCCAGTACTTC. It yields the protein CASSQRTRSGETQYF.

The chain carries TRBV30 and TRBJ2-7; no firm D call. Germline V gene sequence: CDR1 GTSNPN, CDR2 SVGIG (reference sequence). This CDR3 region has 13 residues. V lost 4 bases and J 3 bases, leaving 13 bases between the germline ends. CDR3 DNA sequence: TGTGCCTGGAATTCCGGCCGAGACTACGAGCAGTACTTC. It encodes CAWNSGRDYEQYF.

The V call is TRBV20-1, the J call TRBJ1-1; 9 nucleotides line up with TRBD1. V was clipped by 2 bases and J by 11 bases; unmatched bases: 6. Per the germline V gene, CDR1 is DFQATT and CDR2 is SNEGSKA (reference sequence). CDR3 length: 12 residues. The CDR3 here is CSARPDRGGAFF. The CDR3 nucleotides read TGCAGTGCTAGACCGGACAGGGGCGGCGCTTTCTTT.

This clonotype was seen many times. The V call is TRBV6-1, the J call TRBJ2-7; 9 bases are a match to TRBD1. Germline V gene data show CDR1 as MNHNS and CDR2 as SASEGT. The trim removed 7 bases at V and 2 bases at J, leaving 18 bases unmatched. This CDR3 has 18 residues. The CDR3 region is CASNRAGTGTGKTYEQYF. As DNA, the CDR3 is TGTGCCAGCAATCGGGCGGGGACCGGGACAGGGAAAACCTACGAGCAGTACTTC.

The chain uses TRBV14 and TRBJ2-3, with TRBD1 matching 9 bases. Looked up from germline, CDR1 is SGHDN and CDR2 is FVKESK. This CDR3 spans 15 amino acids. J lost 2 bases, V lost 5 bases, and 5 bases had no gene match. The CDR3 here is CASSEQGAYTDTQYF. CDR3 nucleotide sequence: TGTGCCAGCAGCGAACAGGGGGCCTACACAGATACGCAGTATTTT.

Concerning this clonotype: A read error may produce the germline difference seen at one junction end. V and J are TRBV7-7 and TRBJ2-5; 8 bases agree with TRBD1. The germline V gene encodes CDR1 SSHAT and CDR2 FNYEAQ (reference sequence). The CDR3 contains 14 residues. CDR3 region: CASSKGTGKETQYF. Written as DNA, the CDR3 is TGTGCTAGCAGCAAGGGGACAGGAAAAGAGACCCAGTACTTC.

This clonotype turned up a few times. The V and J genes are TRBV19 and TRBJ1-5, with D tentatively TRBD1 (6 bases). Trimming removed 10 bases at V and 3 bases at J, with 19 bases between. Germline CDR1 LNHDA, CDR2 SQIVND (reference sequence). This CDR3 has 15 amino acids. The CDR3 DNA reads TGTGCCACCCTCGACCTTGGACAGTCCAATCAGCCCCAGCATTTT. Its protein product is CATLDLGQSNQPQHF.

This clonotype was seen only a few times. This chain joins TRBV5-4 and TRBJ2-1; 15 bases are a match to TRBD2. V lost 3 bases, J lost 16 bases, and 17 bases stayed unmatched. In germline, CDR1 is SGHNT, CDR2 YYREEE (reference sequence). The CDR3 contains 17 residues. CDR3 DNA: TGTGCCAGCAGCTCCTCCGCGGGACTAGCGGGGGGCCCCCGGTTTTTCTTC. Translated: CASSSSAGLAGGPRFFF.

J is TRBJ2-2 and V is TRBV15, with a possible D match to TRBD2 (7 bases). The CDR3 is 17 amino acids. Germline CDR1 LNHNV, CDR2 YYDKDF (reference sequence). V was clipped by 0 bases and J by 4 bases, with 15 bases between them. The CDR3 sequence is CATSRDLGGALTGELFF. In DNA, the CDR3 is TGTGCCACCAGCAGAGATCTGGGGGGGGCGCTCACCGGGGAGCTGTTTTTT.

This sequence joins TRBV6-5 and TRBJ1-5; 8 nucleotides match TRBD1. V lost 4 bases and J lost 0; bases outside the gene matches: 5. The germline CDR1 and CDR2 sequences are MNHEY and SVGAGI. This CDR3 is built from 16 residues. DNA for the CDR3: TGTGCCAGCAGTTTCTGGACAGGGCATAGCAATCAGCCCCAGCATTTT. This sequence encodes CASSFWTGHSNQPQHF.

The chain has TRBV4-3 and TRBJ1-1, with 10 bases fitting TRBD1. The V gene end was trimmed by 4 bases and the J gene end by 0 bases; junction bases not matched to a gene: 5. CDR1 and CDR2 from the germline V gene are LGHNA and YSLEER. This CDR3 region has 16 residues. The CDR3, as DNA: TGCGCCAGCAGCCGGGGGACAGGGGAGATGAACACTGAAGCTTTCTTT. Encoded protein: CASSRGTGEMNTEAFF.

The J gene is TRBJ2-5, the V gene TRBV4-1; TRBD1 is a possible D gene (5 bases). V was trimmed by 4 bases and J by 3 bases, leaving 15 bases between them. The germline V gene encodes CDR1 MGHRA and CDR2 YSYEKL. The CDR3 has 15 amino acids. The CDR3 DNA sequence: TGCGCCAGCAGCCGAGTACTGACAGAGAAAGAGACCCAGTACTTC. Its translation: CASSRVLTEKETQYF.

J is TRBJ2-7 and V is TRBV29-1; tentatively, D is TRBD1 or TRBD2 (5 bases each). Germline lookup yields CDR1 SQVTM and CDR2 ANQGSEA. V was trimmed by 6 bases and J by 3 bases, leaving 12 bases between them. This CDR3 spans 12 amino acids. CDR3 in DNA: TGCAGCGTATGGGACGGAGGCTACGAGCAGTACGTC. The encoded protein is CSVWDGGYEQYV.

The CDR3 spells CASSPGGSRELFF. As DNA, the CDR3 is TGCGCCAGCAGCCCGGGGGGATCCCGGGAGCTGTTTTTT. The chain has TRBV4-3 and TRBJ2-2; 7 nucleotides line up with TRBD2. Germline assignment: CDR1 LGHNA and CDR2 YSLEER. Losses at the gene ends were 4 bases for V and 9 bases for J; bases not matched to a gene: 5. This CDR3 is built from 13 residues.

V and J are TRBV7-2 and TRBJ2-1; weak D call: TRBD2 (6 bases). This CDR3 is 15 amino acids long. Per germline, CDR1 SGHTA and CDR2 FQGNSA. The ends were cut back, 3 bases at V and 0 bases at J, with 9 bases in the middle. CDR3 bases: TGTGCCAGCAGCTTGGCGGGGTACTCCTACAATGAGCAGTTCTTC. Translated: CASSLAGYSYNEQFF.

This sequence joins TRBV5-1 and TRBJ2-3; D is perhaps TRBD1 or TRBD2 (5 bases each). The CDR3 totals 15 residues. The V and J ends lost 4 bases and 0 bases respectively, with 12 bases between them. Germline values: CDR1 SGHRS, CDR2 YFSETQ. The CDR3 coding sequence is TGCGCCAGCAGCGAGGGGATCTATAGCACAGATACGCAGTATTTT. Protein: CASSEGIYSTDTQYF. Drawing the rest from reference TRBV5-1 and TRBJ2-3, the complete variable domain is KAGVTQTPRYLIKTRGQQVTLSCSPISGHRSVSWYQQTPGQGLQFLFEYFSETQRNKGNFPGRFSGRQFSNSRSEMNVSTLELGDSALYLCASSEGIYSTDTQYFGPGTRLTVL.

The rearrangement uses TRBV27 and TRBJ2-3; D ambiguous. The germline gives CDR1 MNHEY, CDR2 SMNVEV (reference sequence). V was pared by 2 bases and J by 0 bases, with 9 bases between. The CDR3 is made up of 15 amino acids. The CDR3 DNA sequence: TGTGCCAGCAGTTTACTAGGGATTAGCACAGATACGCAGTATTTT. Amino acids: CASSLLGISTDTQYF.

This clonotype has only a few counts. CDR3 sequence reads: CASRNTQETQYF. DNA for the CDR3: TGCGCCAGCAGGAACACCCAAGAGACCCAGTACTTC. The gene calls are TRBV5-1 and TRBJ2-5; D is unclear. CDR1 and CDR2 from the germline V gene are SGHRS and YFSETQ. Trimming took 5 bases from V and 1 from J, leaving 6 bases between them. The CDR3 runs to 12 residues.

The chain uses TRBV2 and TRBJ1-2; no definite D call. CDR3 length: 12 residues. The V end lost 8 bases, the J end lost 8 bases, and 15 bases lay between the germline ends. Germline CDR1 and CDR2: SNHLY and FYNNEI. CDR3 sequence (DNA): TGTGCCAGCCTTTATTGGTCTGGGGGCTACACCTTC. As protein: CASLYWSGGYTF.

This clonotype was counted ten times or more. The chain carries TRBV12-3 or TRBV12-4 and TRBJ1-1; D possibly corresponds to TRBD1 (5 bases). Deletions cut 3 bases from V and 4 bases from J, with 15 bases between. The CDR3 is 15 residues long. DNA of the CDR3: TGTGCCAGCAGTTTGGGCCTACACGGGGGCACTGAAGCTTTCTTT. Translating gives CASSLGLHGGTEAFF.

The chain has TRBV6-2 or TRBV6-3 and TRBJ1-1, with D uncertain. V gave up 4 bases and J gave up 2 bases, with 8 bases separating them. The CDR3 length is 13 residues. Looked up from germline, CDR1 is MNHEY and CDR2 is SVGEGT. The CDR3: CASSSPRNTEAFF. The DNA of the CDR3 is TGTGCCAGCAGTTCCCCGCGTAACACTGAAGCTTTCTTT.

This rearrangement joins TRBV5-4 to TRBJ2-1; D not resolved. Germline V lookup: CDR1 SGHNT, CDR2 YYREEE (reference sequence). CDR3 length: 16 amino acids. Between the trimmed V and J ends, which lost 1 base and 4 bases, there was a span of 15 bases. The CDR3 here is CASSLPTGGLYNEQFF. The CDR3 DNA is TGTGCCAGCAGCTTGCCGACCGGTGGGCTTTACAATGAGCAGTTCTTC. The complete variable domain, with remaining parts taken from reference TRBV5-4 and TRBJ2-1, reads ETGVTQSPTHLIKTRGQQVTLRCSSQSGHNTVSWYQQALGQGPQFIFQYYREEENGRGNFPPRFSGLQFPNYSSELNVNALELDDSALYLCASSLPTGGLYNEQFFGPGTRLTVL.